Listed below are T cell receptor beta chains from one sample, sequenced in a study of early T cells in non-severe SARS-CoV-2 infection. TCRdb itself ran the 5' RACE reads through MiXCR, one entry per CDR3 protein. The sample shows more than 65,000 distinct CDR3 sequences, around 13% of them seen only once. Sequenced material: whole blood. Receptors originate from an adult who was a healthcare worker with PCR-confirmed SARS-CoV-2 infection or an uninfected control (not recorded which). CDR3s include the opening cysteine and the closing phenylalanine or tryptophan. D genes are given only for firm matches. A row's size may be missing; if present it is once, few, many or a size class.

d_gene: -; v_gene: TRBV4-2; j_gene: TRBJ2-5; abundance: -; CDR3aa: CASSQGLGAEETQYF; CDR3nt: TGTGCCAGCAGCCAAGGTCTCGGAGCAGAAGAGACCCAGTACTTC
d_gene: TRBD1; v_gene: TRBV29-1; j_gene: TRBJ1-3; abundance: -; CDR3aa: CSVAAEGTGAGNTIYF; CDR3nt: TGCAGCGTTGCCGCCGAGGGGACAGGGGCTGGAAACACCATATATTTT
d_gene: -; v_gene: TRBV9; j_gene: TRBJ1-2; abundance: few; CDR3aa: CASSQLGQLGGYTF; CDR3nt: TGTGCCAGCAGCCAATTAGGGCAACTCGGGGGCTACACCTTC
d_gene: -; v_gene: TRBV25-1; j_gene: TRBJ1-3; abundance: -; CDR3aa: CASLIPGGNTIYF; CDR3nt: TGTGCCAGCCTTATTCCAGGGGGAAACACCATATATTTT
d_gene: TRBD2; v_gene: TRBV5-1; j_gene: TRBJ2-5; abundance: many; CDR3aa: CASSLMLAGAGTTQYF; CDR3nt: TGCGCCAGCAGCTTGATGCTAGCGGGGGCCGGGACGACCCAGTACTTC
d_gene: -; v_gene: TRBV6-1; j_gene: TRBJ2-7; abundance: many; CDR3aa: CASSPPIRESYEQYF; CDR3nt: TGTGCCAGCAGTCCACCTATCCGGGAGTCCTACGAGCAGTACTTC
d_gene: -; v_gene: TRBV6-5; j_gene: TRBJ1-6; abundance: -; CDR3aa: CASSLTYNSPLHF; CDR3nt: TGTGCCAGCAGTCTCACCTATAATTCACCCCTCCACTTT
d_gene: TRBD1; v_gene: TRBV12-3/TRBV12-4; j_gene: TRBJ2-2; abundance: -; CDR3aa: CASSPDRVDGELFF; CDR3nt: TGTGCCAGCAGTCCCGACAGGGTCGACGGGGAGCTGTTTTTT
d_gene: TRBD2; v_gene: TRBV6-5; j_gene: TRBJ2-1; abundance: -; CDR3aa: CASRTGGYNEQFF; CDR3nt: TGTGCCAGCAGGACCGGGGGGTACAATGAGCAGTTCTTC
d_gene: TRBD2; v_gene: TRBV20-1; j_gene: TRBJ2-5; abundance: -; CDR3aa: CSARRLAGGPQETQYF; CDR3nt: TGCAGTGCTAGAAGGCTAGCGGGAGGGCCGCAAGAGACCCAGTACTTC
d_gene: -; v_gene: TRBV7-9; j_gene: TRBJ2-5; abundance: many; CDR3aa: CASSLDIKETQYF; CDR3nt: TGTGCCAGCAGCTTAGATATTAAAGAGACCCAGTACTTC
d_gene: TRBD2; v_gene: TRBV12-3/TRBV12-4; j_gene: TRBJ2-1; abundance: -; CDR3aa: CASSLLLAGVGEQFF; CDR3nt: TGTGCCAGCAGTTTGCTCCTAGCGGGGGTCGGTGAGCAGTTCTTC
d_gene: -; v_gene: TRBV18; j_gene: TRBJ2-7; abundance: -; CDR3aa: CASSPRDADHEQYF; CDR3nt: TGTGCCAGCTCACCTCGGGACGCCGACCACGAGCAGTACTTC
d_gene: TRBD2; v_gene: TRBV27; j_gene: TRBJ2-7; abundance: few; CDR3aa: CASSPPGLAVYEQYF; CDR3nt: TGTGCCAGCAGTCCCCCGGGACTAGCCGTCTACGAGCAGTACTTC
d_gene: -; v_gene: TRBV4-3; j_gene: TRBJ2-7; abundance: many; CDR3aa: CASSLSSSTYEQYF; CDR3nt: TGCGCCAGCAGCCTGTCCTCGTCTACCTACGAGCAGTACTTC
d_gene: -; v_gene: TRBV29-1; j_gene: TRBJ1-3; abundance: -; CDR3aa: CSVEDPVVGNTIYF; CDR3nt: TGCAGCGTTGAAGATCCGGTAGTTGGAAACACCATATATTTT
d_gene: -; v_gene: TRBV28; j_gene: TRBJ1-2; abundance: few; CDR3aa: CASNPKWVFNYGYTF; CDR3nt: TGTGCCAGCAACCCCAAATGGGTTTTTAACTATGGCTACACCTTC
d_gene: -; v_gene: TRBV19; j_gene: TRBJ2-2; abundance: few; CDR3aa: CASSIPQSNTGELFF; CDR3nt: TGTGCCAGTAGTATTCCCCAATCGAACACCGGGGAGCTGTTTTTT
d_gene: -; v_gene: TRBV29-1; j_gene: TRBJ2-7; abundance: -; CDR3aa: CSVADSSYEQYF; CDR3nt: TGCAGCGTTGCCGACAGCTCCTACGAGCAGTACTTC
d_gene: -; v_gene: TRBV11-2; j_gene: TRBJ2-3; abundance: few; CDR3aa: CASSPGTRRDTQYF; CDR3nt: TGTGCCAGCAGCCCAGGGACTCGCCGAGATACGCAGTATTTT
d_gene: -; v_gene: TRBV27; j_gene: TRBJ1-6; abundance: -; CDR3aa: CASSLKGSFNSPLHF; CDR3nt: TGTGCCAGCAGTTTAAAGGGGTCCTTTAATTCACCCCTCCACTTT
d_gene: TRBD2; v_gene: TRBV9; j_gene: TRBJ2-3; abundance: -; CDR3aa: CASSDSGVGTDTQYF; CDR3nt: TGTGCCAGCAGCGATAGCGGGGTAGGCACAGATACGCAGTATTTT
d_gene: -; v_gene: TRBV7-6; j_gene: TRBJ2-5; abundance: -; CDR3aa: CASSLASRGLETQYF; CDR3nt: TGTGCCAGCAGCTTAGCGTCAAGGGGGTTGGAGACCCAGTACTTC
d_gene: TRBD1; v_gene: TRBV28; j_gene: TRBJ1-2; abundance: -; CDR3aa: CASSLRDRLGYTF; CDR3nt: TGTGCCAGCAGTCTCCGGGACAGGCTTGGCTACACCTTC
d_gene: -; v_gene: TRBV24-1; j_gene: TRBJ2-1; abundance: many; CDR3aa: CATSDGLPRNNEQFF; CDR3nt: TGTGCCACCAGTGATGGGCTCCCAAGGAACAATGAGCAGTTCTTC
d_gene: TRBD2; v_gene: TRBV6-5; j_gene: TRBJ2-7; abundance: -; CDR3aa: CASGLAGGTYEQYF; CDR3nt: TGTGCCAGCGGACTAGCGGGGGGGACCTACGAGCAGTACTTC
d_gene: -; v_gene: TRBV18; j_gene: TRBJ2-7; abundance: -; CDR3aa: CASSRRGGGRYEQYF; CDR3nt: TGTGCCAGCTCACGACGGGGTGGCGGCCGCTACGAGCAGTACTTC
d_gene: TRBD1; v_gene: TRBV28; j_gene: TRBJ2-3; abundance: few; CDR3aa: CASSSFYRGRLRTDTQYF; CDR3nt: TGTGCCAGCAGTTCCTTTTACAGGGGGCGCTTGAGGACAGATACGCAGTATTTT
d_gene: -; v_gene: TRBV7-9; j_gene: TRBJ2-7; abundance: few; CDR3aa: CASSLGRYYEQYF; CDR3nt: TGTGCCAGCAGCCTCGGCAGATACTACGAGCAGTACTTC
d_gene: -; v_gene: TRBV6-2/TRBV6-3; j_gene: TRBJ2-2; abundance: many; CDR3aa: CASSFTNTGELFF; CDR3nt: TGTGCCAGCAGTTTCACGAACACCGGGGAGCTGTTTTTT
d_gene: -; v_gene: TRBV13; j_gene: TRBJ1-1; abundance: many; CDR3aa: CASSLGGPDTEAFF; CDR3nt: TGTGCCAGCAGCTTAGGCGGTCCGGACACTGAAGCTTTCTTT
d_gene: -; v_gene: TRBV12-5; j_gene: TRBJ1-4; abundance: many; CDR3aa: CASGPGFGGWANEKLFF; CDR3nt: TGTGCTAGTGGTCCCGGCTTTGGGGGCTGGGCTAATGAAAAACTGTTTTTT
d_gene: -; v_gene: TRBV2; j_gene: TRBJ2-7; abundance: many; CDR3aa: CASSDALGKVEQYF; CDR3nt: TGTGCCAGCAGTGATGCGTTGGGAAAGGTGGAGCAGTACTTC
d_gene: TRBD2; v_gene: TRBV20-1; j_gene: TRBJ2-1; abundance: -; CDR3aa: CSARRLAGAYNEQFF; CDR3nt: TGCAGTGCTAGACGGCTAGCGGGAGCTTACAATGAGCAGTTCTTC
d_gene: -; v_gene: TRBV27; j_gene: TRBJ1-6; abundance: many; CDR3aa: CASSLYGTFAGNSPLHF; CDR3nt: TGTGCCAGCAGTTTATATGGGACCTTCGCCGGGAATTCACCCCTCCACTTT
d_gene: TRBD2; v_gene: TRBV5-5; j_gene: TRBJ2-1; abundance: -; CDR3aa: CASTSGLAGYNEQFF; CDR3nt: TGTGCCAGCACCTCGGGGCTAGCGGGGTACAATGAGCAGTTCTTC
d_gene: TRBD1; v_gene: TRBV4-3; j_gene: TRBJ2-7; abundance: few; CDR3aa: CASSQDRKTGNHEQYF; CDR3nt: TGCGCCAGCAGCCAAGATAGGAAGACAGGGAACCACGAGCAGTACTTC
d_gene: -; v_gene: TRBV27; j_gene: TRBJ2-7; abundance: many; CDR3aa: CASSLRTTGYEQYF; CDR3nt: TGTGCCAGCAGTTTAAGAACGACGGGCTACGAGCAGTACTTC
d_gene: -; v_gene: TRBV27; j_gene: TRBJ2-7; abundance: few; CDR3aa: CASSYAGNYEQYF; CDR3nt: TGTGCCAGCAGTTATGCAGGGAACTACGAGCAGTACTTC
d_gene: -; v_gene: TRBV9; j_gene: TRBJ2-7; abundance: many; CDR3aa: CASSGGVGGPSSYEQYF; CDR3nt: TGTGCCAGCAGCGGGGGTGTAGGAGGCCCGAGCTCCTACGAGCAGTACTTC